This TCR beta chain was recovered during a study of OX40 agonist ivuxolimab in advanced cancers. Study-wide context: Partial responses were achieved by three patients: one hepatocellular carcinoma, two cutaneous melanoma. Study results and limitations: On average, CD8+ T cells had more expanded clones than CD4+.

The investigators sampled blood at baseline, at cycle 4 day 1, and at cycle 7 day 1. Germline CDR1 reads SGHVS; CDR2 reads FNYEAQ. The CDR3 has 19 residues. With 5 bases clipped from V and 1 base from J, the junction kept 16 bases outside the gene matches. Sequencing used immunoSEQ multiplex PCR; TCRdb keeps in-frame clones, though not all of them. The top ten hold 6.5% to 8% of the sample, which has approximately 38,000 clones, approximately 80% seen once. This clone was counted only a few times. Its antigen is as yet unknown. The sequences come from CD4+ or CD8+ T cells sorted from blood, collected in a trial of the OX40 agonist ivuxolimab. The receptor was isolated from an adult with an advanced solid tumor such as melanoma, head and neck, liver or kidney cancer. V usage is TRBV7-6 and J usage is TRBJ2-2, with 7 bases lining up with TRBD2. The CDR3 DNA reads TGTGCCAGCAGCAGGGGTGGGACTACTTATCTACGGAACACCGGGGAGCTGTTTTTT. Protein sequence: CASSRGGTTYLRNTGELFF. The full variable domain, its missing parts supplied by reference TRBV7-6 and TRBJ2-2, is GAGVSQSPRYKVTKRGQDVALRCDPISGHVSLYWYRQALGQGPEFLTYFNYEAQQDKSGLPNDRFSAERPEGSISTLTIQRTEQRDSAMYRCASSRGGTTYLRNTGELFFGEGSRLTVL.